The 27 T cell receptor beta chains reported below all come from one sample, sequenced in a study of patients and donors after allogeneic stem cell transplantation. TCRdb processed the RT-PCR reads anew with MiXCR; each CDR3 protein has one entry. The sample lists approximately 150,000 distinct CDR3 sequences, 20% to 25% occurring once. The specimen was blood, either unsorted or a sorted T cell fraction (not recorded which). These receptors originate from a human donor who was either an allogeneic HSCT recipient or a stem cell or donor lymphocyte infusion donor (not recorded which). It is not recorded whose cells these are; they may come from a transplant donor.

The CDR3 DNA sequence: TGTGCCAGCAGCGAAGGACTAGCGGGAAGGGAGACCCAGTACTTC. Amino acids: CASSEGLAGRETQYF. This sequence joins TRBV21-1 and TRBJ2-5; the table's D call, TRBD2, has no DNA check behind it. TRBV21-1 is a pseudogene segment. The CDR3 runs to 15 residues.

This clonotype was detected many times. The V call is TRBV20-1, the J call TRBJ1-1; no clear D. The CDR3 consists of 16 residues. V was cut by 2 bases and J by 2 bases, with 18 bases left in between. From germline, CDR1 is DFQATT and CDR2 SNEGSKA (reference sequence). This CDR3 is CSARFEIWQINTEAFF. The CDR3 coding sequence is TGCAGTGCTAGATTCGAGATATGGCAGATAAACACTGAAGCTTTCTTT.

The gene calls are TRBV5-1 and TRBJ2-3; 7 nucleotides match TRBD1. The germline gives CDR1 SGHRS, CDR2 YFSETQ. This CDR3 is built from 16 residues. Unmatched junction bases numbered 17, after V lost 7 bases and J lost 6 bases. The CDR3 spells CASQILPARQGDTQYF. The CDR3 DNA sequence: TGCGCCAGCCAGATATTGCCTGCGAGACAGGGCGATACGCAGTATTTT.

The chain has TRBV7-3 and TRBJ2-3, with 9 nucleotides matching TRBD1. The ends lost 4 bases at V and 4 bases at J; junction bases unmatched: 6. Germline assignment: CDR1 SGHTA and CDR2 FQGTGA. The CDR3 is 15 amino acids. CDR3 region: CASSSTGGSADTQYF. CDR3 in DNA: TGTGCCAGCAGCTCCACAGGGGGCTCGGCAGATACGCAGTATTTT.

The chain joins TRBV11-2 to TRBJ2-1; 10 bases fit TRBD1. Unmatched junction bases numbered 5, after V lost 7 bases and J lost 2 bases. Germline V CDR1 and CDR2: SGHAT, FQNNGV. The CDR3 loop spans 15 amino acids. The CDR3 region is CASKGGQGAYNEQFF. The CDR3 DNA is TGTGCCAGCAAAGGAGGACAGGGGGCCTACAATGAGCAGTTCTTC.

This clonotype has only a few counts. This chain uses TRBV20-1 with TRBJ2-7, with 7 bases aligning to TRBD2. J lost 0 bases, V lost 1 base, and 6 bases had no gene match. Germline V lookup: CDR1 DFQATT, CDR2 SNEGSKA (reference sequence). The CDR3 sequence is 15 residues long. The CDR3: CSARGASGTSYEQYF. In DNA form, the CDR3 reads TGCAGTGCTAGAGGAGCAAGCGGGACCTCCTACGAGCAGTACTTC.

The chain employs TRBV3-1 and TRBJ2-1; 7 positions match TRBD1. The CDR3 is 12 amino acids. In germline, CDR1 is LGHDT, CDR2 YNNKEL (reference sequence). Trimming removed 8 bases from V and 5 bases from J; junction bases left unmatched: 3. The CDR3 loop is CASLGQNNEQFF. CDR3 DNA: TGTGCCAGCCTGGGACAGAACAATGAGCAGTTCTTC.

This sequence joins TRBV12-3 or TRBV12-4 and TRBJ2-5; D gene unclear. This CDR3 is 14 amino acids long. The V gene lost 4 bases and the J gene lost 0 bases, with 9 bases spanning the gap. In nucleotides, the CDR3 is TGTGCCAGCAGTTCAACGGTGTACCAAGAGACCCAGTACTTC. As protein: CASSSTVYQETQYF.

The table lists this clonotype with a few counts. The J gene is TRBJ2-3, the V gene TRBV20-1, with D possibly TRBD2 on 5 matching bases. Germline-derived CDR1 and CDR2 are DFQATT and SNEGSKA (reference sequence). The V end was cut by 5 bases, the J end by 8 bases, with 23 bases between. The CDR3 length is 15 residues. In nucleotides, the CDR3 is TGCAGTGCTTTGGACCCTGCCGGCGCCCGGGGTACGCAGTATTTT. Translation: CSALDPAGARGTQYF.

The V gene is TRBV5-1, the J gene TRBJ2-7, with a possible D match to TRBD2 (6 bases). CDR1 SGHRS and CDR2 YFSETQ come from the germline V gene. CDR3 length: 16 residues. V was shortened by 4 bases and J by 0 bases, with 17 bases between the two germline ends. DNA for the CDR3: TGCGCCAGCAGCCGAGACGCGGACGGGAGCTCCTACGAGCAGTACTTC. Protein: CASSRDADGSSYEQYF.

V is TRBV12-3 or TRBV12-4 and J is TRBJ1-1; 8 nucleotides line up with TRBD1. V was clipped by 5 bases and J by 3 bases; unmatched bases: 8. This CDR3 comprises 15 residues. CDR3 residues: CASSPTTGVDTEAFF. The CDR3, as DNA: TGTGCCAGCAGTCCGACGACAGGGGTTGACACTGAAGCTTTCTTT.

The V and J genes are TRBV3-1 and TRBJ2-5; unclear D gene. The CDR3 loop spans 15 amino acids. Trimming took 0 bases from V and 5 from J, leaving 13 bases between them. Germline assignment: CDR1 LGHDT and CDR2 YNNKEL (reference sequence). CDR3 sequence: CASSQDIQGWETQYF. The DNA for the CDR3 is TGTGCCAGCAGCCAAGATATCCAAGGTTGGGAGACCCAGTACTTC.

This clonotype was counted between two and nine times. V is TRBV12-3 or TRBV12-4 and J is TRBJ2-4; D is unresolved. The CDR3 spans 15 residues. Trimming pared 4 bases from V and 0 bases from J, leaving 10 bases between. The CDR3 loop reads CASSYTMLAKNIQYF. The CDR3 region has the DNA TGTGCCAGCAGTTACACGATGCTAGCCAAAAACATTCAGTACTTC.

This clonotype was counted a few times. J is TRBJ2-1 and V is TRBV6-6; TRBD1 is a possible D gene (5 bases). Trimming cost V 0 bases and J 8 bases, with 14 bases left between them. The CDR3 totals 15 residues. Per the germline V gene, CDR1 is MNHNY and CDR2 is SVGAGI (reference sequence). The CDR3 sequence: CASSYSGLLGYEQFF. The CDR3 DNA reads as TGTGCCAGCAGTTACTCGGGGCTATTGGGATATGAGCAGTTCTTC.

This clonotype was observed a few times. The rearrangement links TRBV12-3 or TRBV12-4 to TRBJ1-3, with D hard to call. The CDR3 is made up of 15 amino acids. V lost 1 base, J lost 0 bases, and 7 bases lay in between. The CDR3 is CASSLDPYSGNTIYF. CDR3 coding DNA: TGTGCCAGCAGTTTAGATCCGTACTCTGGAAACACCATATATTTT.

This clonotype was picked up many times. CDR3 sequence reads: CASSPLGQGAYTEAFF. As DNA, the CDR3 is TGTGCCAGCAGTCCTTTAGGACAGGGGGCGTACACTGAAGCTTTCTTT. The chain links TRBV28 to TRBJ1-1; 11 positions match TRBD1. CDR1 MDHEN and CDR2 SYDVKM come from the germline V gene. This CDR3 region has 16 residues. Trimming took 5 bases from V and 3 from J; bases not matched to a gene: 8.

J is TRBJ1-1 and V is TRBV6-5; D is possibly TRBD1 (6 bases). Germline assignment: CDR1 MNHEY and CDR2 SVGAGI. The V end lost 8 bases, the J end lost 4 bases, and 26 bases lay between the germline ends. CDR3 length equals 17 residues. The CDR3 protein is CASSQWGNRAEGTEAFF. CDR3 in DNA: TGTGCCAGCTCCCAATGGGGTAACAGGGCAGAAGGCACTGAAGCTTTCTTT.

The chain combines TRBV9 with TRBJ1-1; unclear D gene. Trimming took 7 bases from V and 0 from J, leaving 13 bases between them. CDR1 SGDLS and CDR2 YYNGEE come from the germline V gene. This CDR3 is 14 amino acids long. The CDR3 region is CASRQAGLNTEAFF. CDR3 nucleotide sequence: TGTGCCAGCCGTCAGGCAGGTTTGAACACTGAAGCTTTCTTT.

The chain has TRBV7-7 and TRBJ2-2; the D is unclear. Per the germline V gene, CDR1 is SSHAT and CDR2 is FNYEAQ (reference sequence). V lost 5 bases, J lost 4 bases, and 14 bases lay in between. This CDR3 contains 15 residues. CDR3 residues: CASSSDPSGTGELFF. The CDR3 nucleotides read TGTGCCAGCAGCAGCGACCCCTCGGGCACCGGGGAGCTGTTTTTT.

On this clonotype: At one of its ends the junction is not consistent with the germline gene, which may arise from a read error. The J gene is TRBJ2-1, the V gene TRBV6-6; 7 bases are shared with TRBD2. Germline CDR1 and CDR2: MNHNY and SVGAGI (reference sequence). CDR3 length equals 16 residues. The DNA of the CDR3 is TGTGCCAGCAGTTACCCAGCGGGACTAATCTACAATGAGCAGCTCTTC. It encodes CASSYPAGLIYNEQLF.

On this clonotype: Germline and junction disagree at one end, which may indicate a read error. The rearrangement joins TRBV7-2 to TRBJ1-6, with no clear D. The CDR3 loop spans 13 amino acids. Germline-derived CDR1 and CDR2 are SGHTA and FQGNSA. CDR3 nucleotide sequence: TGTGCCAGCAACTTACAGCCGAATTCACCCCTCCACTTT. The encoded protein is CASNLQPNSPLHF.

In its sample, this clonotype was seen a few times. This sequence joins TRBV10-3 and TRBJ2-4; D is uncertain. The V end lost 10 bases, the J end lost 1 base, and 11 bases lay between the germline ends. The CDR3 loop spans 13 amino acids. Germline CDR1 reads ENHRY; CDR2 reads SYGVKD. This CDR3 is CATSAQAKNIQYF. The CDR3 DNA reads TGTGCCACTTCCGCGCAGGCCAAAAACATTCAGTACTTC.

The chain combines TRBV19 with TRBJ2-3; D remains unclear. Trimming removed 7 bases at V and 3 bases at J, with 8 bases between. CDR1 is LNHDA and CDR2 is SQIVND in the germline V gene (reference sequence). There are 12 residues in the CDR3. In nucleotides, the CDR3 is TGTGCCAGTACATCCGTGACAGATACGCAGTATTTT. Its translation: CASTSVTDTQYF.

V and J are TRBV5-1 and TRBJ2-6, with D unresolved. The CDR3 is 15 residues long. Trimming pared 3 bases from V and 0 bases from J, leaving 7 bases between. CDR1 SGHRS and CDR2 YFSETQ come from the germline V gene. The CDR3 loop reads CASSSEPSGANVLTF. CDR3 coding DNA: TGCGCCAGCAGCTCAGAACCCTCTGGGGCCAACGTCCTGACTTTC.

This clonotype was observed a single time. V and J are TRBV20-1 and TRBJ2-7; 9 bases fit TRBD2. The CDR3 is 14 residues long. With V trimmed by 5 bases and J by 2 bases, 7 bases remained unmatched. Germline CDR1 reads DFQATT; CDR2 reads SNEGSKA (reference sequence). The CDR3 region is CSAARTSVTYEQYF. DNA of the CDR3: TGCAGTGCTGCCAGGACTAGCGTGACCTACGAGCAGTACTTC.

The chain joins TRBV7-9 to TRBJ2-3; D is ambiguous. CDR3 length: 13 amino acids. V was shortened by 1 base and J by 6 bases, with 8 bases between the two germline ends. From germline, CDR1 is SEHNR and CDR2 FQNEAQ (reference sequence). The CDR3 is CASSLEELDTQYF. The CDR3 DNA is TGTGCCAGCAGCTTAGAAGAGCTGGATACGCAGTATTTT.

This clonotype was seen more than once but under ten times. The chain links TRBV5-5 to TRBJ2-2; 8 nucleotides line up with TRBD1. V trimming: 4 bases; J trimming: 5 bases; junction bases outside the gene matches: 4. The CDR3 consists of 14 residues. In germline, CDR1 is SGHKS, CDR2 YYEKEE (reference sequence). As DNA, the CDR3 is TGTGCCAGCAGCAGGACAGGGAATACCGGGGAGCTGTTTTTT. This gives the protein CASSRTGNTGELFF.